Presented here are 19 T cell receptor beta chains from one specimen sequenced in a study of blood T cell repertoires in COVID-19. Assay used: immunoSEQ multiplex PCR; TCRdb lists only in-frame clones, some missing. The sample lists around 120,000 clones, 75% to 90% occurring once. What was sequenced was PBMCs or T cells enriched from blood (not recorded which). These receptors were taken from a woman aged 50 to 60 who had recovered from COVID-19.

The chain has TRBV11-1 and TRBJ2-1; 7 nucleotides agree with TRBD2. The V and J ends lost 5 bases and 5 bases, in that order; junction bases with no gene match: 9. Germline V gene data show CDR1 as SGHAT and CDR2 as FQDESV (reference sequence). This CDR3 is 15 amino acids long. The CDR3 spells CASSPLGGKNNEQFF. The CDR3 nucleotides are TGTGCCAGCAGCCCCCTCGGGGGGAAAAACAATGAGCAGTTCTTC.

The CDR3: CASSAQLNTEAFF. Written as DNA, the CDR3 is TGTGCCAGCAGCGCACAGCTGAACACTGAAGCTTTCTTT. The chain couples TRBV7-3 to TRBJ1-1; D is undetermined. The CDR3 length is 13 residues. Trimming stripped 5 bases from V and 0 bases from J, with 7 bases between. Germline CDR1 SGHTA, CDR2 FQGTGA.

V and J are TRBV11-3 and TRBJ1-1; no clear D. This CDR3 is 12 amino acids long. Trimming left V 1 base short and J 9 bases short, with 9 bases between. CDR1 and CDR2 (germline): SGHNT, YENEEA. CDR3 nucleotides: TGTGCCAGCAGCTTAGTTCCACAACAAGCTTTCTTT. It translates to CASSLVPQQAFF.

This clone occurred once. The chain recombines TRBV11-2 with TRBJ2-2; TRBD2 matches 11 bases. The trim removed 5 bases at V and 6 bases at J, leaving 14 bases unmatched. Germline CDR1 is SGHAT and CDR2 is FQNNGV. CDR3 length equals 18 residues. CDR3 coding DNA: TGTGCCAGCAGCCTTCGCGTTAGCGGGGGGGCTAGTTCCGGGGAGCTGTTTTTT. This encodes CASSLRVSGGASSGELFF.

The chain links TRBV15 to TRBJ2-5, with D perhaps matching TRBD2 (6 bases). V was trimmed by 5 bases and J by 2 bases, leaving 15 bases between them. Germline V gene sequence: CDR1 LNHNV, CDR2 YYDKDF (reference sequence). This CDR3 is 15 amino acids long. DNA for the CDR3: TGTGCCACCAGCTTCCCGTCAGGGAGGCAAGAGACCCAGTACTTC. Protein product: CATSFPSGRQETQYF. The variable domain in full, completed from reference TRBV15 and TRBJ2-5, reads DAMVIQNPRYQVTQFGKPVTLSCSQTLNHNVMYWYQQKSSQAPKLLFHYYDKDFNNEADTPDNFQSRRPNTSFCFLDIRSPGLGDTAMYLCATSFPSGRQETQYFGPGTRLLVL.

The rearrangement uses TRBV18 and TRBJ1-1; 9 bases line up with TRBD1. This CDR3 spans 19 amino acids. Germline values: CDR1 KGHSH, CDR2 LQKENI. The V gene end was trimmed by 3 bases and the J gene end by 1 base; junction bases not matched to a gene: 15. The CDR3 protein is CASSPLPSWEGQGNTEAFF. CDR3 in DNA: TGTGCCAGCTCACCCCTCCCGAGTTGGGAGGGACAGGGGAACACTGAAGCTTTCTTT.

The J gene is TRBJ2-5, the V gene TRBV9; 14 bases agree with TRBD2. J gave up 2 bases and V 4 bases, and 4 bases lay outside the gene matches. Germline CDR1 SGDLS, CDR2 YYNGEE. The CDR3 extends over 16 amino acids. CDR3 bases: TGTGCCAGCAGCCCAGGACTAGCGGGGGGACAAGAGACCCAGTACTTC. Translation: CASSPGLAGGQETQYF.

The V and J genes are TRBV7-8 and TRBJ2-5, with D perhaps TRBD1 (6 bases). V lost 5 bases, J lost 0 bases, and 10 bases lay in between. This CDR3 has 14 residues. Per germline, CDR1 SGHVS and CDR2 FQNEAQ. CDR3 nucleotides: TGTGCCAGCAGCCCATGGACAGACCAAGAGACCCAGTACTTC. It yields the protein CASSPWTDQETQYF.

This clone was seen more than once but under ten times. The chain links TRBV11-3 to TRBJ1-1; tentatively, D is TRBD1 (6 bases). The CDR3 extends over 15 amino acids. Germline lookup yields CDR1 SGHNT and CDR2 YENEEA. The ends were cut back, 4 bases at V and 1 base at J, with 13 bases in the middle. CDR3 sequence (DNA): TGTGCCAGCAGCTCGGCCGGGACACAGAACACTGAAGCTTTCTTT. Its translation is CASSSAGTQNTEAFF.

The chain uses TRBV7-2 and TRBJ1-3; possibly TRBD1 for D (5 bases). From germline, CDR1 is SGHTA and CDR2 FQGNSA. The length of the CDR3 is 14 residues. V lost 7 bases and J 5 bases, leaving 15 bases between the germline ends. DNA of the CDR3: TGTGCCAGCACCGGAATTGGGGCACGAAACACCATATATTTT. Protein product: CASTGIGARNTIYF.

V usage is TRBV4-1 and J usage is TRBJ2-1; 7 positions match TRBD2. CDR3 length equals 15 residues. Germline values: CDR1 MGHRA, CDR2 YSYEKL. V was clipped by 10 bases and J by 0 bases; unmatched bases: 9. The CDR3: CATQLAPSSYNEQFF. Here the CDR3 DNA reads TGCGCCACCCAACTAGCGCCGAGCTCCTACAATGAGCAGTTCTTC.

This chain uses TRBV5-1 with TRBJ1-2, with a tentative D call TRBD1 (5 bases). Trimming shortened V by 5 bases and J by 4 bases, and 12 bases separated the two germline ends. Germline V gene data show CDR1 as SGHRS and CDR2 as YFSETQ. The CDR3 sequence is 13 residues long. The chain's CDR3 is CASSPDTVYGYTF. Written as DNA, the CDR3 is TGCGCCAGCAGTCCGGACACCGTCTATGGCTACACCTTC.

The genes are TRBV7-6 and TRBJ2-7; 7 bases agree with TRBD1. CDR1 is SGHVS, CDR2 FNYEAQ, per germline. V was pared by 5 bases and J by 2 bases, with 3 bases of the junction left unmatched. The CDR3 contains 13 residues. CDR3 residues: CASSLDRTYEQYF. In DNA, the CDR3 is TGTGCCAGCAGCCTGGACAGGACCTACGAGCAGTACTTC.

The rearrangement links TRBV10-3 to TRBJ2-5, with a weak D call TRBD1 (6 bases). The CDR3 loop spans 12 amino acids. CDR1 is ENHRY and CDR2 is SYGVKD in the germline V gene. The V end lost 7 bases, the J end lost 2 bases, and 8 bases lay between the germline ends. The CDR3, as DNA: TGTGCCATCACGGACAGTCAAGAGACCCAGTACTTC. Translation gives CAITDSQETQYF.

This clone came up a few times. The chain links TRBV11-2 to TRBJ2-2, with D possibly matching TRBD1 (6 bases). Trimming took 1 base from V and 6 from J, leaving 15 bases between them. This CDR3 has 16 residues. Germline V gives CDR1 SGHAT, CDR2 FQNNGV. The CDR3 spells CASSLGPGAGSGELFF. CDR3 DNA sequence: TGTGCCAGCAGCTTAGGTCCAGGGGCCGGCTCCGGGGAGCTGTTTTTT.

For this clone: Relative to the germline gene, one junction end is altered; a read error may explain this. The J gene is TRBJ2-5, the V gene TRBV3-1 (or the pseudogene TRBV3-2), with D tentatively TRBD1 (5 bases). Germline CDR1 and CDR2: LGHDT and YNNKEL (reference sequence). CDR3 length: 13 amino acids. CDR3 nucleotides: TGTGCCAGCGGCCAAGGATGGGGCGGGACCCAGTACTTC. Translating gives CASGQGWGGTQYF.

The chain uses TRBV7-2 and TRBJ1-4, with 9 bases that match TRBD1. The CDR3 spans 17 residues. The germline V gene encodes CDR1 SGHTA and CDR2 FQGNSA. V gave up 6 bases and J gave up 4 bases; unmatched junction bases: 12. CDR3 in amino acids: CASRPTGGTLGNEKLFF. The CDR3 coding sequence is TGTGCCAGCAGACCTACAGGGGGCACGCTCGGTAATGAAAAACTGTTTTTT.

This chain connects TRBV19 to TRBJ1-5; maybe TRBD1 (5 bases). Germline CDR1 and CDR2: LNHDA and SQIVND (reference sequence). The CDR3 contains 16 residues. The V end lost 7 bases, the J end lost 7 bases, and 23 bases lay between the germline ends. The CDR3 DNA is TGTGCCAGTAAGACTCAACCGGGGGGGTCGGAGCAGCCCCAGCATTTT. Translation gives CASKTQPGGSEQPQHF. Full variable domain (outside the CDR3, taken from reference TRBV19 and TRBJ1-5): DGGITQSPKYLFRKEGQNVTLSCEQNLNHDAMYWYRQDPGQGLRLIYYSQIVNDFQKGDIAEGYSVSREKKESFPLTVTSAQKNPTAFYLCASKTQPGGSEQPQHFGDGTRLSIL.

CDR3 sequence (DNA): TGTGCCAGCACCTCGAGGCAGGGAAGAATCAATGAGCAGTTCTTC. This gives the protein CASTSRQGRINEQFF. This chain links TRBV5-4 with TRBJ2-1; D may be TRBD1 (5 bases). This CDR3 region has 15 residues. V lost 6 bases to trimming and J lost 6 bases, with 19 bases between them. In germline, CDR1 is SGHNT, CDR2 YYREEE (reference sequence).